The 26 T cell receptor beta chains below come from one sample, sequenced in a study of early T cells in non-severe SARS-CoV-2 infection. MiXCR, applied by TCRdb to the 5' RACE reads, yields one record per CDR3 protein. In the table there are nearly 70,000 distinct CDR3 sequences, roughly 4.8% of which are singletons. The sample in question was whole blood, obtained at baseline. The receptors shown here come from an adult who was a healthcare worker with PCR-confirmed SARS-CoV-2 infection or an uninfected control (not recorded which). The donor label of this sample is uncertain.

A note on this clonotype: One base away lies a much larger clone, so this may be a sequencing read error. This sequence joins TRBV14 and TRBJ1-6; D is ambiguous. Germline CDR1 and CDR2: SGHDN and FVKESK. Trimming pared 6 bases from V and 10 bases from J, leaving 19 bases between. CDR3 length: 15 residues. The CDR3 protein is CASRQRWNGGSPLHF. CDR3 DNA: TGTGCCAGCAGACAAAGGTGGAACGGAGGCTCACCCCTCCACTTT. Full variable domain (rest looked up from reference TRBV14 and TRBJ1-6): EAGVTQFPSHSVIEKGQTVTLRCDPISGHDNLYWYRRVMGKEIKFLLHFVKESKQDESGMPNNRFLAERTGGTYSTLKVQPAELEDSGVYFCASRQRWNGGSPLHFGNGTRLTVT.

This clonotype showed up many times. The rearrangement joins TRBV5-6 to TRBJ1-5; D is perhaps TRBD1 (5 bases). Germline assignment: CDR1 SGHDT and CDR2 YYEEEE. V was clipped by 6 bases and J by 5 bases, with 9 bases between them. CDR3 length: 12 amino acids. In DNA, the CDR3 is TGTGCCAGCACCTGGGGGGATCAGCCCCAGCATTTT. It is translated as CASTWGDQPQHF.

The rearrangement joins TRBV11-2 to TRBJ2-7; D is possibly TRBD1 (6 bases). Germline CDR1 and CDR2: SGHAT and FQNNGV. The CDR3 sequence is 17 residues long. V was trimmed by 1 base and J by 0 bases, leaving 16 bases between them. DNA of the CDR3: TGTGCCAGCAGCTTAGGGGGAACAGGGAGAGCCTCCTACGAGCAGTACTTC. Translated, it gives CASSLGGTGRASYEQYF. Using reference TRBV11-2 and TRBJ2-7 for the parts outside the CDR3, the full variable domain is EAGVAQSPRYKIIEKRQSVAFWCNPISGHATLYWYQQILGQGPKLLIQFQNNGVVDDSQLPKDRFSAERLKGVDSTLKIQPAKLEDSAVYLCASSLGGTGRASYEQYFGPGTRLTVT.

The chain combines TRBV19 with TRBJ1-2; 9 nucleotides match TRBD1. CDR1 is LNHDA and CDR2 is SQIVND in the germline V gene (reference sequence). V shed 8 bases, J shed 4 bases, and the junction held 5 bases outside the gene matches. This CDR3 comprises 13 residues. CDR3 sequence (DNA): TGTGCCAGTCCAACAGGGGGCCTCTATGGCTACACCTTC. It translates to CASPTGGLYGYTF. The full variable domain, its missing parts supplied by reference TRBV19 and TRBJ1-2, is DGGITQSPKYLFRKEGQNVTLSCEQNLNHDAMYWYRQDPGQGLRLIYYSQIVNDFQKGDIAEGYSVSREKKESFPLTVTSAQKNPTAFYLCASPTGGLYGYTFGSGTRLTVV.

This clonotype appeared a few times. The chain uses TRBV2 and TRBJ2-5; tentatively, D is TRBD1 (5 bases). Germline values: CDR1 SNHLY, CDR2 FYNNEI. V lost 6 bases and J 2 bases, leaving 10 bases between the germline ends. This CDR3 region has 13 residues. CDR3 in DNA: TGTGCCAGCAGAAGACAGAAACAAGAGACCCAGTACTTC. Amino acid sequence: CASRRQKQETQYF.

This clonotype was picked up a small number of times. The CDR3 reads CASSPGLAGGLSTGELFF. For the CDR3, the DNA is TGTGCCAGCAGCCCAGGACTAGCGGGGGGGCTGTCCACCGGGGAGCTGTTTTTT. The rearrangement uses TRBV11-3 and TRBJ2-2; 15 nucleotides agree with TRBD2. The junction had 8 bases not matched to a gene; V was cut back by 5 bases and J by 4 bases. This CDR3 is built from 18 residues. CDR1 is SGHNT, CDR2 YENEEA, per germline.

This clonotype was seen more than once but under ten times. This sequence joins TRBV19 and TRBJ2-5, with 7 bases matching TRBD1. Per the germline V gene, CDR1 is LNHDA and CDR2 is SQIVND (reference sequence). The CDR3 contains 14 residues. J was trimmed by 2 bases and V by 6 bases; bases with no gene match: 6. The DNA of the CDR3 is TGTGCCAGTAGCCTAACGACAGGGCAAGAGACCCAGTACTTC. Protein: CASSLTTGQETQYF.

This clonotype has more than one count but fewer than ten. The rearrangement uses TRBV3-1 and TRBJ1-6; 10 nucleotides line up with TRBD1. The germline V gene has CDR1 LGHDT and CDR2 YNNKEL (reference sequence). V shed 2 bases, J shed 8 bases, and the junction held 3 bases outside the gene matches. This CDR3 comprises 15 residues. As DNA, the CDR3 is TGTGCCAGCAGCCAAAGGACAGGGGGTGATTCACCCCTCCACTTT. Translated: CASSQRTGGDSPLHF.

This clonotype was detected many times. This sequence joins TRBV9 and TRBJ2-4, with a tentative D call TRBD2 (6 bases). CDR3 size: 15 residues. Germline lookup yields CDR1 SGDLS and CDR2 YYNGEE. Trimming removed 0 bases from V and 7 bases from J, with 14 bases in between. CDR3 region: CASSVEGQGGNIQYF. CDR3 coding DNA: TGTGCCAGCAGCGTAGAAGGGCAGGGAGGCAACATTCAGTACTTC.

This clonotype was seen ten or more times. The chain couples TRBV28 to TRBJ2-1, with 12 bases matching TRBD1. The germline gives CDR1 MDHEN, CDR2 SYDVKM. The CDR3 length is 14 residues. J gave up 8 bases and V 5 bases, and 4 bases lay outside the gene matches. The CDR3 DNA is TGTGCCAGCAGTGGGACAGGGGGCCCGCATGAGCAGTTCTTC. As protein: CASSGTGGPHEQFF.

The chain recombines TRBV6-1 with TRBJ1-1; 10 bases agree with TRBD1. The germline gives CDR1 MNHNS, CDR2 SASEGT. Germline trimming cut 7 bases from V and 4 bases from J; bases unmatched to any gene: 18. The CDR3 totals 18 residues. This chain's CDR3 is CASNTAWGQGMSVTEAFF. The CDR3 nucleotides are TGTGCCAGCAACACCGCGTGGGGACAGGGGATGTCGGTCACTGAAGCTTTCTTT.

This chain connects TRBV4-3 to TRBJ2-2, with TRBD1 identical over 8 bases. V lost 6 bases and J lost 0; bases outside the gene matches: 9. The CDR3 covers 17 residues. In germline, CDR1 is LGHNA, CDR2 YSLEER. The CDR3 sequence is CASRPTGGPTNTGELFF. CDR3 bases: TGCGCCAGCAGGCCCACAGGGGGTCCCACGAACACCGGGGAGCTGTTTTTT.

This clonotype was detected many times. The chain combines TRBV11-1 with TRBJ2-1; 7 nucleotides agree with TRBD1. CDR3 size: 15 residues. Germline V gene lookup returns CDR1 SGHAT and CDR2 FQDESV (reference sequence). The V gene end was trimmed by 5 bases and the J gene end by 4 bases; junction bases not matched to a gene: 8. The CDR3 nucleotides are TGTGCCAGCAGCCACGACGGGACAGTATACAATGAGCAGTTCTTC. Translating it yields CASSHDGTVYNEQFF. The variable domain in full, with the rest retrieved from reference TRBV11-1 and TRBJ2-1, is EAEVAQSPRYKITEKSQAVAFWCDPISGHATLYWYRQILGQGPELLVQFQDESVVDDSQLPKDRFSAERLKGVDSTLKIQPAELGDSAMYLCASSHDGTVYNEQFFGPGTRLTVL.

The chain joins TRBV9 to TRBJ1-3, with a weak D call TRBD1 (5 bases). Trimming left V 0 bases short and J 4 bases short, with 8 bases between. The germline V gene encodes CDR1 SGDLS and CDR2 YYNGEE. The CDR3 covers 14 residues. CDR3 nucleotide sequence: TGTGCCAGCAGCGTAGCTACAGGCGGAAACACCATATATTTT. It encodes CASSVATGGNTIYF. The variable domain in full, completed from reference TRBV9 and TRBJ1-3, reads DSGVTQTPKHLITATGQRVTLRCSPRSGDLSVYWYQQSLDQGLQFLIQYYNGEERAKGNILERFSAQQFPDLHSELNLSSLELGDSALYFCASSVATGGNTIYFGEGSWLTVV.

The chain joins TRBV2 to TRBJ2-3; D might be TRBD2 (5 bases). The CDR3 has 11 residues. V gave up 6 bases and J gave up 5 bases, with 6 bases separating them. From germline, CDR1 is SNHLY and CDR2 FYNNEI. CDR3 nucleotides: TGTGCCAGCAGAGGACTAGATACGCAGTATTTT. It encodes CASRGLDTQYF.

This clonotype was detected ten times or more. The chain combines TRBV19 with TRBJ1-2; no clear D. Per the germline V gene, CDR1 is LNHDA and CDR2 is SQIVND (reference sequence). Trimming took off 9 bases at V and 8 bases at J, with 13 bases between the two ends. CDR3 length: 11 amino acids. The CDR3: CASQDVGGYTF. The CDR3, as DNA: TGTGCCAGCCAGGACGTCGGAGGCTACACCTTC.

This chain joins TRBV28 and TRBJ2-7; no firm D call. This CDR3 spans 13 amino acids. Germline V gene sequence: CDR1 MDHEN, CDR2 SYDVKM. Between the trimmed V and J ends, which lost 8 bases and 9 bases, there was a span of 20 bases. Here the CDR3 reads CASRANGYPGQYF. For the CDR3, the DNA is TGTGCCAGCCGGGCCAACGGGTACCCCGGGCAGTACTTC.

The J gene is TRBJ1-4, the V gene TRBV27; weak D call: TRBD1 (5 bases). The V gene's germline CDR1 is MNHEY and CDR2 SMNVEV (reference sequence). The length of the CDR3 is 15 residues. Trimming shortened V by 6 bases and J by 8 bases, and 19 bases separated the two germline ends. Here the CDR3 reads CASSSGDANWEKLFF. The CDR3 DNA reads as TGTGCCAGCAGCTCCGGGGACGCTAATTGGGAAAAACTGTTTTTT.

This clonotype was detected a few times. This chain's CDR3 is CASSYSNFPGRLNTEAFF. The CDR3 DNA reads as TGTGCCAGCAGTTACTCGAATTTCCCCGGACGGCTGAACACTGAAGCTTTCTTT. This chain connects TRBV6-5 to TRBJ1-1, with D hard to call. CDR1 is MNHEY, CDR2 SVGAGI, per germline. This CDR3 is built from 18 residues. V was trimmed by 0 bases and J by 0 bases, leaving 17 bases between them.

In its sample, this clonotype was seen many times. The CDR3 nucleotides are TGTGCCAGCAGCTTAAGGGGGAGGGATAATTCACCCCTCCACTTT. This codes for CASSLRGRDNSPLHF. The chain uses TRBV11-2 and TRBJ1-6; D might be TRBD1 (6 bases). The length of the CDR3 is 15 residues. Germline V gives CDR1 SGHAT, CDR2 FQNNGV. The germline V and J ends were trimmed by 2 bases and 5 bases, with 10 bases remaining between them.

This clonotype appeared many times. The CDR3, as DNA: TGTGCCAGCAGCTTCCGGACAGGGGTGGCCACTGAAGCTTTCTTT. This sequence encodes CASSFRTGVATEAFF. This chain uses TRBV13 with TRBJ1-1; 9 bases align to TRBD1. CDR1 and CDR2 (germline): PRHDT, FYEKMQ (reference sequence). This CDR3 contains 15 residues. The V and J ends lost 3 bases and 4 bases, in that order; junction bases with no gene match: 6.

This clonotype was detected ten times or more. The CDR3 coding sequence is TGTGCCAGTTTTCCGTCTGAGGATAGCAATCAGCCCCAGCATTTT. Translating gives CASFPSEDSNQPQHF. This chain joins TRBV19 and TRBJ1-5, with D uncertain. The germline gives CDR1 LNHDA, CDR2 SQIVND (reference sequence). Trimming cost V 8 bases and J 0 bases, with 14 bases left between them. The CDR3 has 15 residues.

The chain is built from TRBV11-1 and TRBJ2-1; 9 positions agree with TRBD1. The germline CDR1 and CDR2 sequences are SGHAT and FQDESV (reference sequence). The ends lost 8 bases at V and 6 bases at J; junction bases unmatched: 8. The CDR3 length is 14 residues. This CDR3 is CASVAGTGSNEQFF. The CDR3 nucleotides are TGTGCCAGCGTCGCCGGGACAGGGAGCAATGAGCAGTTCTTC. The whole variable domain, remainder taken from reference TRBV11-1 and TRBJ2-1, is EAEVAQSPRYKITEKSQAVAFWCDPISGHATLYWYRQILGQGPELLVQFQDESVVDDSQLPKDRFSAERLKGVDSTLKIQPAELGDSAMYLCASVAGTGSNEQFFGPGTRLTVL.

This chain joins TRBV11-2 and TRBJ2-6; D is tentatively TRBD1 or TRBD2 (5 bases each). CDR1 and CDR2 from the germline V gene are SGHAT and FQNNGV. V shed 1 base and J shed 2 bases, with 6 bases lying between them. There are 15 residues in the CDR3. CDR3 sequence: CASSLVGAGANVLTF. CDR3 bases: TGTGCCAGCAGCTTAGTGGGGGCTGGGGCCAACGTCCTGACTTTC.

This rearrangement joins TRBV3-1 to TRBJ2-1; 9 bases are a match to TRBD1. The CDR3 covers 15 residues. Germline CDR1 LGHDT, CDR2 YNNKEL (reference sequence). The V and J ends lost 4 bases and 6 bases, in that order; junction bases with no gene match: 7. DNA for the CDR3: TGTGCCAGCAGCCTTGACAGGGGGGTGGTCAATGAGCAGTTCTTC. Encoded protein: CASSLDRGVVNEQFF.

Many counts were recorded for this clonotype. This chain joins TRBV5-1 and TRBJ2-7; a possible D gene is TRBD2 (5 bases). Deletions cut 0 bases from V and 11 bases from J, with 12 bases between. Per the germline V gene, CDR1 is SGHRS and CDR2 is YFSETQ. The CDR3 runs to 12 residues. The CDR3 here is CASSLAEGREYF. CDR3 DNA sequence: TGCGCCAGCAGCTTGGCCGAGGGAAGGGAGTACTTC.